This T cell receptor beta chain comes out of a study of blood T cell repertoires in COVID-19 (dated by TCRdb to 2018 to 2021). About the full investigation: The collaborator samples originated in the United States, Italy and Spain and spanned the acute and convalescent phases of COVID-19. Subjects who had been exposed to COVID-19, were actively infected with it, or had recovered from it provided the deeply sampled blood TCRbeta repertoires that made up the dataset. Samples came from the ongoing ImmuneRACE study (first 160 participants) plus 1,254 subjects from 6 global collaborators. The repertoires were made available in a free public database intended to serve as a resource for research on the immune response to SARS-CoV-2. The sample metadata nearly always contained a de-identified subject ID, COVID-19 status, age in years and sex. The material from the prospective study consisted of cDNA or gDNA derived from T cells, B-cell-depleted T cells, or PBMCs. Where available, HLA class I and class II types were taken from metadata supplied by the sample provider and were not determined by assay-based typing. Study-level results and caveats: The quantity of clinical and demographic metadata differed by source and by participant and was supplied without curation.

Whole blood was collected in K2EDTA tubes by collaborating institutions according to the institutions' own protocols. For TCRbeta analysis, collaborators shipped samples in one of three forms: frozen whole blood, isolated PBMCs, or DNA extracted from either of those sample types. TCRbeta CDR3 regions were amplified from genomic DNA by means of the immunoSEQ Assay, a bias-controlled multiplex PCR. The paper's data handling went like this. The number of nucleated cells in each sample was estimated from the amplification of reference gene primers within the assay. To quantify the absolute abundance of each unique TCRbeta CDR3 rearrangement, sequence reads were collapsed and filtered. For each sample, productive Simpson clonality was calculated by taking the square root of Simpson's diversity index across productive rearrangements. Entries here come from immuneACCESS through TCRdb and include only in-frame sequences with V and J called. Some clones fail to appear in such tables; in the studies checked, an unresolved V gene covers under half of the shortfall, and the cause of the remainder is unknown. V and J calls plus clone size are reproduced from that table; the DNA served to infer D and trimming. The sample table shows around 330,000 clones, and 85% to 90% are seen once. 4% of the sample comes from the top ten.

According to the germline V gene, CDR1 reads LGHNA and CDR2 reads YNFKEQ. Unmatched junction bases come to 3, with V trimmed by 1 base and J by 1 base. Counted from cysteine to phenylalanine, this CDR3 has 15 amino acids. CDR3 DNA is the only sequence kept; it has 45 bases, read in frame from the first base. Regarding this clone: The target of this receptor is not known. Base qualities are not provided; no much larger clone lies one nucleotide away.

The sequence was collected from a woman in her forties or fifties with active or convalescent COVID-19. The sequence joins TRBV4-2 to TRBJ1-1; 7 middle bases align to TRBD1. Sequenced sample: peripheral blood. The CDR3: CASSQAGTANTEAFF. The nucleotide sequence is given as TGTGCCAGCAGCCAAGCCGGGACAGCGAACACTGAAGCTTTCTTT.